These T cell receptor beta chains were read from a single sample in a study of cytomegalovirus exposure and HLA in healthy donors. TCRdb keeps only in-frame clones here, not all; method: immunoSEQ multiplex PCR. The sample consists of 150,000 or so clones, around four fifths of them appearing once. Sequencing was performed on PBMCs. These receptors all come from a middle-aged woman in good health and CMV-seronegative. Both conserved end residues are part of each CDR3. D genes are given only for firm matches. Clone size is shown for a subset of rows, as once, few, many or a class of expanded clone.

TRBJ2-7,TRBV4-1,-,once,TGCGCCAGCAGCCAAGAGGGTTCTCCTAGGTACGAGCAGTACTTC,CASSQEGSPRYEQYF
TRBJ2-7,TRBV11-2,-,-,TGTGCCAGCAGCAAAGACATCGTCGGTTCCTACGAGCAGTACTTC,CASSKDIVGSYEQYF
TRBJ1-2,TRBV6-5,-,-,TGTGCCAGCACCCAGGGGAGCTATGGCTACACCTTC,CASTQGSYGYTF
TRBJ1-6,TRBV4-2,-,once,TGTGCCAGCAGCCCAATACCAGGGCAGGATAATTCACCCCTCCACTTT,CASSPIPGQDNSPLHF
TRBJ2-5,TRBV28,TRBD2,once,TGTGCCAGCACCGCCGGTGGGCGGGGGGAGACCCAGTACTTC,CASTAGGRGETQYF
TRBJ2-7,TRBV6-5,TRBD1,once,TGTGCCAGCAGCCGACGTACAGGGGGCGGCGAGCAGTACTTC,CASSRRTGGGEQYF
TRBJ2-2,TRBV14,TRBD1,-,TGTGCCAGCAGCCACGCCGGACAGGGCACCGGGGAGCTGTTTTTT,CASSHAGQGTGELFF
TRBJ2-7,TRBV5-1,-,-,TGCGCCAGCAGCTTGGGCAGGGACTACGAGCAGTACTTC,CASSLGRDYEQYF
TRBJ2-1,TRBV14,TRBD2,-,TGTGCCAGCAGCCCCACTAGCGGAGACAATGAGCAGTTCTTC,CASSPTSGDNEQFF
TRBJ1-2,TRBV15,TRBD1,-,TGTGCCACCAGCAGAGGCTCGACAGGGACGGGGGGCTACACCTTC,CATSRGSTGTGGYTF
TRBJ1-2,TRBV7-9,-,-,TGTGCCAGCAGCTTATATGTTAGCGGCCCTCCAAACTATGGCTACACCTTC,CASSLYVSGPPNYGYTF
TRBJ2-1,TRBV5-1,-,-,TGCGCCAGCAGCTTTCGTCATGAGCAGTTCTTC,CASSFRHEQFF
TRBJ1-5,TRBV28,-,-,TGTGCCAGCATAGGTTCAGGGTCGTTTAGCAATCAGCCCCAGCATTTT,CASIGSGSFSNQPQHF
TRBJ2-5,TRBV4-1,-,-,TGCGCCAGCAGCCCTACAGGAGTACAAGAGACCCAGTACTTC,CASSPTGVQETQYF
TRBJ2-3,TRBV6-1,-,few,TGTGCCAGCAGTGAAACAAGAGATACGCAGTATTTT,CASSETRDTQYF
TRBJ2-5,TRBV11-2,-,-,TGTGCCAGCAGCTTAGGTCTCCAAGAGACCCAGTACTTC,CASSLGLQETQYF
TRBJ2-3,TRBV11-2,TRBD2,-,TGTGCCAGCAGCTACCGGACTAGCGGCACAGATACGCAGTATTTT,CASSYRTSGTDTQYF
TRBJ2-7,TRBV27,-,-,TGTGCCAGCGCGTTGCAGGGCCCCTACGAGCAGTACTTC,CASALQGPYEQYF